Listed below are T cell receptor beta chains from one sample, sequenced in a study of T cells after yellow fever vaccination. From the 5' RACE reads, TCRdb called clonotypes with MiXCR, one entry per CDR3 protein. The sample lists under 600,000 distinct CDR3 sequences, roughly 14% occurring once. The sample here was PBMCs, taken on the day of the yellow fever booster vaccination. Receptors were obtained from a man between 25 and 39 years old who received the YFV17D yellow fever vaccine. Both conserved end residues are part of each CDR3. A D gene is named only where the DNA matches it firmly. Not all rows give a size; the values are once, few, many and, for expanded clones, a class.

d_call	j_call	clone_size	v_call	cdr3_aa	cdr3_nt
.	TRBJ2-5	.	TRBV18	CASSPQNRETQYF	TGTGCCAGCTCACCACAAAACAGGGAGACCCAGTACTTC
TRBD2	TRBJ2-1	.	TRBV20-1	CSARDRLAGTNEQFF	TGCAGTGCTAGAGATCGGCTAGCGGGAACCAATGAGCAGTTCTTC
TRBD2	TRBJ2-7	few	TRBV10-3	CASTLGTSAYEQYF	TGTGCCTCGACGCTAGGGACTAGCGCCTACGAGCAGTACTTC
TRBD2	TRBJ2-1	few	TRBV7-9	CASSLALAGSREQFF	TGTGCCAGCAGCTTGGCACTAGCGGGATCCAGGGAGCAGTTCTTC
.	TRBJ2-1	.	TRBV20-1	CSARVLGFSDEQFF	TGCAGTGCTAGAGTGTTGGGTTTCTCTGATGAGCAGTTCTTC
TRBD2	TRBJ2-1	few	TRBV20-1	CSARDPRLAIVSSYNEQFF	TGCAGTGCTAGAGATCCCAGACTAGCAATAGTTAGCTCCTACAATGAGCAGTTCTTC
TRBD1	TRBJ2-3	.	TRBV6-8	CASTRGHPGGTDTQYF	TGTGCCAGCACAAGGGGGCATCCCGGGGGCACAGATACGCAGTATTTT
TRBD2	TRBJ2-5	.	TRBV4-1	CASSQERKRTSGLYRETQYF	TGCGCCAGCAGCCAAGAACGAAAGAGAACTAGCGGTCTGTATAGGGAGACCCAGTACTTC
TRBD2	TRBJ2-3	few	TRBV12-3/TRBV12-4	CASGGTSGIPDTQYF	TGTGCCAGCGGGGGGACTAGCGGGATCCCAGATACGCAGTATTTT
.	TRBJ2-7	.	TRBV20-1	CSADNTDISYEQYF	TGCAGTGCTGACAACACAGATATCTCCTACGAGCAGTACTTC
.	TRBJ2-2	.	TRBV7-7	CASSSAESGELFF	TGTGCTAGCAGCTCCGCTGAGAGCGGGGAGCTGTTTTTT
.	TRBJ2-1	.	TRBV20-1	CSEAGDNEQFF	TGCAGTGAAGCCGGGGACAATGAGCAGTTCTTC
.	TRBJ1-4	.	TRBV25-1	CASAMGGNEKLFF	TGTGCCAGCGCCATGGGGGGTAATGAAAAACTGTTTTTT
TRBD2	TRBJ2-3	few	TRBV11-2	CASSLDRASGNTQYF	TGTGCCAGCAGCTTAGATCGGGCTAGCGGCAATACGCAGTATTTT
TRBD1	TRBJ2-5	few	TRBV20-1	CSTEQGVWETQYF	TGCAGTACTGAACAGGGGGTGTGGGAGACCCAGTACTTC
.	TRBJ2-7	few	TRBV5-1	CASSPAEEVREQYF	TGCGCCAGCAGCCCGGCCGAGGAAGTTCGGGAGCAGTACTTC
TRBD1	TRBJ2-3	few	TRBV29-1	CSVVRTGRTTDTQYF	TGCAGCGTCGTGAGGACAGGGAGAACCACAGATACGCAGTATTTT
TRBD2	TRBJ2-5	few	TRBV7-2	CASSLVGRSVTETQYF	TGTGCCAGCAGCTTAGTCGGGAGGAGTGTCACGGAGACCCAGTACTTC
.	TRBJ2-6	few	TRBV5-1	CASSPNYSGANVLTF	TGCGCCAGCAGCCCAAATTACTCTGGGGCCAACGTCCTGACTTTC
TRBD2	TRBJ2-1	.	TRBV3-1	CASTQGLAGVNEQFF	TGTGCCAGCACCCAGGGGCTAGCGGGAGTGAATGAGCAGTTCTTC
TRBD2	TRBJ2-3	few	TRBV14	CASSLLAGRLDTQYF	TGTGCCAGCAGCCTCCTAGCGGGAAGGCTGGATACGCAGTATTTT
.	TRBJ1-5	few	TRBV19	CASSTRINQPQHF	TGTGCCAGTAGTACCAGGATAAATCAGCCCCAGCATTTT
.	TRBJ2-2	.	TRBV7-3	CASRNFVNTGELFF	TGTGCCAGCAGGAACTTTGTGAACACCGGGGAGCTGTTTTTT
.	TRBJ2-3	few	TRBV12-3/TRBV12-4	CASSLSRPGADTQYF	TGTGCCAGCAGTTTATCTCGCCCGGGGGCAGATACGCAGTATTTT
.	TRBJ2-7	.	TRBV14	CASSQEVGKLSYEQYF	TGTGCCAGCAGCCAAGAGGTCGGGAAATTGTCCTACGAGCAGTACTTC
.	TRBJ2-7	.	TRBV5-1	CASSLQDSNYEQYF	TGCGCCAGCAGCCTACAGGACTCCAACTACGAGCAGTACTTC
.	TRBJ2-3	few	TRBV5-8	CASSLREPDTQYF	TGTGCCAGCTCCCTCCGCGAGCCAGATACGCAGTATTTT
TRBD2	TRBJ2-1	.	TRBV6-4	CASSVWGGSEQFF	TGTGCCAGCAGTGTTTGGGGAGGGTCTGAGCAGTTCTTC
.	TRBJ2-6	few	TRBV7-6	CASSRPRSSGANVLTF	TGTGCCAGCAGCCGCCCGAGGAGCTCTGGGGCCAACGTCCTGACTTTC
TRBD2	TRBJ2-5	.	TRBV20-1	CSANGLGSETQYF	TGCAGTGCCAACGGACTAGGTAGCGAGACCCAGTACTTC
TRBD2	TRBJ2-1	few	TRBV20-1	CSAPGRERVRNEQFF	TGCAGTGCCCCGGGGCGGGAGAGAGTAAGGAATGAGCAGTTCTTC
.	TRBJ1-1	few	TRBV6-5	CASSYSNMGKGAFF	TGTGCCAGCAGTTACTCGAACATGGGGAAGGGAGCTTTCTTT
.	TRBJ2-1	few	TRBV6-5	CASSYRPGSSYNEQFF	TGTGCCAGCAGTTACCGACCGGGGAGCTCCTACAATGAGCAGTTCTTC
TRBD1	TRBJ1-1	few	TRBV27	CASSHGQAIEAFF	TGTGCCAGCAGTCACGGACAGGCAATTGAAGCTTTCTTT
.	TRBJ1-1	.	TRBV15	CATSTVFLMNTEAFF	TGTGCCACCAGCACAGTGTTCCTCATGAACACTGAAGCTTTCTTT
TRBD1	TRBJ2-3	.	TRBV18	CASSPETGVTDTQYF	TGTGCCAGCTCACCCGAGACAGGGGTAACAGATACGCAGTATTTT
.	TRBJ2-7	many	TRBV7-2	CASSLEAEGYYEQYF	TGTGCCAGCAGCTTAGAGGCGGAAGGGTACTACGAGCAGTACTTC
.	TRBJ2-5	.	TRBV6-5	CASSYSPTGRRETQYF	TGTGCCAGCAGTTACTCACCGACAGGTCGGCGAGAGACCCAGTACTTC
TRBD2	TRBJ2-1	many	TRBV19	CASGLAAVTGLNNEQFF	TGTGCCAGTGGCCTAGCGGCCGTCACCGGACTCAACAATGAGCAGTTCTTC
TRBD2	TRBJ2-7	few	TRBV7-9	CASSSGALAGFTYEQYF	TGTGCCAGCAGCTCCGGTGCCTTAGCGGGGTTTACCTACGAGCAGTACTTC
.	TRBJ2-3	few	TRBV7-2	CASSPERTDTQYF	TGTGCCAGCAGCCCAGAGCGGACAGATACGCAGTATTTT
.	TRBJ2-1	.	TRBV12-3/TRBV12-4	CASRTSVGAFEQFF	TGTGCCAGCAGAACATCCGTGGGGGCGTTTGAGCAGTTCTTC
.	TRBJ1-4	.	TRBV7-2	CASTASRASDEKLFF	TGTGCCAGCACCGCATCCCGGGCTTCCGATGAAAAACTGTTTTTT
TRBD2	TRBJ2-3	.	TRBV5-6	CASSLVGGSMDTQYF	TGTGCCAGCAGCTTGGTTGGCGGGAGCATGGATACGCAGTATTTT
.	TRBJ2-2	few	TRBV28	CASSFTAPNTGELFF	TGTGCCAGCAGTTTTACGGCCCCGAACACCGGGGAGCTGTTTTTT
TRBD1	TRBJ1-6	few	TRBV11-2	CASSHQGVLNSPLHF	TGTGCCAGCAGCCACCAGGGGGTCCTCAATTCACCCCTCCACTTT
TRBD1	TRBJ2-1	.	TRBV27	CASRFIRGRDDEQFF	TGTGCCAGCAGATTTATCAGGGGGCGGGACGATGAGCAGTTCTTC